This T cell receptor (beta chain) derives from a study of T cell responses to AZD1222 COVID-19 vaccine. Method: immunoSEQ multiplex PCR; TCRdb's copy keeps in-frame clones and lacks some. The data hold approximately 120,000 clones, with about nine tenths observed a single time. Germline V gives CDR1 MNHEY, CDR2 SMNVEV (reference sequence). With V trimmed by 6 bases and J by 2 bases, 3 bases remained unmatched. CDR3 length equals 13 residues. The chain employs TRBV27 and TRBJ1-2; TRBD1 matches 7 bases. The receptor's source is an adult in good health. Sequences were derived from peripheral blood, sampled on day 0 of AZD1222 vaccination. The CDR3, as DNA: TGTGCCAGCAGCCAGGGACAGAACTATGGCTACACCTTC. Translated, it gives CASSQGQNYGYTF.